The TCR beta chain under discussion was sequenced for a study of blood T cell repertoires in COVID-19. TCRdb keeps only in-frame clones here, not all; method: immunoSEQ multiplex PCR. The table includes approximately 250,000 clones, around 80% detected once. This clone was found a few times. The sequence derives from a middle-aged man who had recovered from COVID-19. The sequencing sample was made of PBMCs or T cells enriched from blood (not recorded which).

The CDR3 reads CASSDDRGSFGYTF. The CDR3 coding sequence is TGCGCCAGCAGCGATGACAGGGGATCCTTTGGCTACACCTTC. The chain recombines TRBV5-1 with TRBJ1-2; 8 bases are a match to TRBD1. After removal of 4 bases from V and 7 bases from J, the junction contained 9 bases not matched to a gene. The CDR3 has 14 residues. The germline V gene has CDR1 SGHRS and CDR2 YFSETQ. Variable domain in full (rest from reference TRBV5-1 and TRBJ1-2): KAGVTQTPRYLIKTRGQQVTLSCSPISGHRSVSWYQQTPGQGLQFLFEYFSETQRNKGNFPGRFSGRQFSNSRSEMNVSTLELGDSALYLCASSDDRGSFGYTFGSGTRLTVV.